One sample yielded the 4 T cell receptor beta chains listed below, sequenced in a study of blood T cell repertoires in COVID-19. Sequencing was performed with immunoSEQ multiplex PCR; in TCRdb, only in-frame clones are kept and a portion is missing. Of roughly 180,000 clones listed, about 81% are singletons. The sequencing input was peripheral blood. The origin of the receptors is an elderly woman with COVID-19, enrolled during active disease.

The chain recombines TRBV3-1 (or the pseudogene TRBV3-2) with TRBJ2-7, with D unresolved. This CDR3 has 15 amino acids. Germline CDR1 reads LGHDT; CDR2 reads YNNKEL (reference sequence). Trimming shortened V by 2 bases and J by 3 bases, and 14 bases separated the two germline ends. In nucleotides, the CDR3 is TGTGCCAGCAGCCAACTGTTCCCAGAATTCTACGAGCAGTACTTC. It codes for CASSQLFPEFYEQYF.

V and J are TRBV20-1 and TRBJ2-4; no reliable D call. Trimming took 6 bases from V and 10 from J, leaving 13 bases between them. The CDR3 runs to 11 residues. The germline CDR1 and CDR2 sequences are DFQATT and SNEGSKA (reference sequence). This CDR3 reads CSASWRPIQYF. As DNA, the CDR3 is TGCAGTGCCTCTTGGAGACCTATTCAGTACTTC.

The CDR3 spells CASSPSGNGANVLTF. DNA of the CDR3: TGTGCCAGCTCACCTTCGGGTAATGGGGCCAACGTCCTGACTTTC. V usage is TRBV18 and J usage is TRBJ2-6; no firm D call. Trimming took 3 bases from V and 3 from J, leaving 9 bases between them. CDR1 is KGHSH, CDR2 LQKENI, per germline. CDR3 size: 15 residues. Together with reference TRBV18 and TRBJ2-6, the CDR3 gives the full variable domain: NAGVMQNPRHLVRRRGQEARLRCSPMKGHSHVYWYRQLPEEGLKFMVYLQKENIIDESGMPKERFSAEFPKEGPSILRIQQVVRGDSAAYFCASSPSGNGANVLTFGAGSRLTVL.

The chain is built from TRBV19 and TRBJ2-2; the match to TRBD2 covers 11 bases. Unmatched junction bases numbered 10, after V lost 6 bases and J lost 1 base. Germline V CDR1 and CDR2: LNHDA, SQIVND (reference sequence). The CDR3 is 18 amino acids. The CDR3 bases are TGTGCCAGTAGGTGGAGACTAGCGGGATCCTTGAACACCGGGGAGCTGTTTTTT. This codes for CASRWRLAGSLNTGELFF.